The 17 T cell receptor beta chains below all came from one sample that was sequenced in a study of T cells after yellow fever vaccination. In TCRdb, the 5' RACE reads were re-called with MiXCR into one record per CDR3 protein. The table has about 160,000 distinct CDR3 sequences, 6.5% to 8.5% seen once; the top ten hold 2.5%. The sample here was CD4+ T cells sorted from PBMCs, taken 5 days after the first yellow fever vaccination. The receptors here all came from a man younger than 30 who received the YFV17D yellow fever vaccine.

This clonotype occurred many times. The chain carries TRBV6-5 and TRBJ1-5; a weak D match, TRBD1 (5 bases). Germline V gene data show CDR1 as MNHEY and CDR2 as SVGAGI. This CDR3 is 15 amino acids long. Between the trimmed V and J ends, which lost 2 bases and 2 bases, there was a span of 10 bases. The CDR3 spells CASSYRGSRNQPQHF. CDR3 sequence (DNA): TGTGCCAGCAGTTACAGGGGATCCCGCAATCAGCCCCAGCATTTT.

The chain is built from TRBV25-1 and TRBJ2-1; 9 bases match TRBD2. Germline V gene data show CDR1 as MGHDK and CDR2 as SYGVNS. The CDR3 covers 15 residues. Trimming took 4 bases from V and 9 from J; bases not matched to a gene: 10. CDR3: CASSVSRRGGSEQFF. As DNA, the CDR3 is TGTGCCAGCAGTGTCTCTAGGCGGGGGGGCTCTGAGCAGTTCTTC.

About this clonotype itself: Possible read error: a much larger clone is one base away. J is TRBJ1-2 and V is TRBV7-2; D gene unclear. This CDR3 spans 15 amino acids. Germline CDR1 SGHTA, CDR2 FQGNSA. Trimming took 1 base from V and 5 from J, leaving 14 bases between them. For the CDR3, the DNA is TGTGCCAGCAGCTTAGACGGGGAGAATAAATATGGCTACACCTTC. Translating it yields CASSLDGENKYGYTF.

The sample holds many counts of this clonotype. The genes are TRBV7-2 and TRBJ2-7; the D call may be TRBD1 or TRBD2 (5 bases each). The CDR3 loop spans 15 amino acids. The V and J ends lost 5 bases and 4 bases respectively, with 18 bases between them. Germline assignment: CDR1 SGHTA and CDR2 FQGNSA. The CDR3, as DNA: TGTGCCAGCAGCCCACGACGGGGCGCTGCGTACGAGCAGTACTTC. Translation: CASSPRRGAAYEQYF.

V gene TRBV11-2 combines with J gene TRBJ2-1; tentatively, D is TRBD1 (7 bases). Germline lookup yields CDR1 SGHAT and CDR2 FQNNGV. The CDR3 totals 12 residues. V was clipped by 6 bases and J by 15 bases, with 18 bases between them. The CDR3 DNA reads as TGTGCCAGCAGGATCCAGGGGGGCGGCACGTTCTTC. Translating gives CASRIQGGGTFF.

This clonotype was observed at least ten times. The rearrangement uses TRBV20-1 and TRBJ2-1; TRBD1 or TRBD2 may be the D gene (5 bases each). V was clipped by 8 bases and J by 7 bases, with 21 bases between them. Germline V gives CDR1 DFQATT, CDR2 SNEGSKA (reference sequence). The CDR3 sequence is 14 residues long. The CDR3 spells CSLSRRGVWNEQFF. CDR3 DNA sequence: TGCAGTCTCAGTCGTAGGGGAGTATGGAATGAGCAGTTCTTC.

The CDR3 here is CASSPAGTGVRDGEKLFF. The DNA for the CDR3 is TGCGCCAGCAGCCCGGCCGGGACAGGGGTACGGGATGGTGAAAAACTGTTTTTT. The chain is built from TRBV5-1 and TRBJ1-4; TRBD1 agrees at 10 bases. J lost 7 bases, V lost 4 bases, and 16 bases had no gene match. Germline values: CDR1 SGHRS, CDR2 YFSETQ. This CDR3 region has 18 residues.

CDR3 sequence: CASSTGRTYEQYF. The CDR3 region has the DNA TGTGCCAGTAGTACCGGGCGTACCTACGAGCAGTACTTC. V is TRBV19 and J is TRBJ2-7, with no clear D. CDR1 and CDR2 from the germline V gene are LNHDA and SQIVND (reference sequence). V lost 4 bases and J lost 2, with 9 bases in between. This CDR3 region has 13 residues.

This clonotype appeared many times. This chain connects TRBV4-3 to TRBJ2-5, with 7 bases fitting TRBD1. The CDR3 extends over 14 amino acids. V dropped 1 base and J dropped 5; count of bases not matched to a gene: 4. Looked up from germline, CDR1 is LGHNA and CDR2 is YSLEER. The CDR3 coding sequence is TGCGCCAGCAGCCAAGGACAGGGCGGTGAGACCCAGTACTTC. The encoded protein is CASSQGQGGETQYF.

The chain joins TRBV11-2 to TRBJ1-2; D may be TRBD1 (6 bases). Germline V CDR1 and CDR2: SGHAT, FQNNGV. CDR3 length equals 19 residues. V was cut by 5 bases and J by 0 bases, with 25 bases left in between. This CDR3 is CASSRRQVPGARSNYGYTF. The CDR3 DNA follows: TGTGCCAGCAGCAGACGACAGGTCCCGGGGGCACGCTCTAACTATGGCTACACCTTC. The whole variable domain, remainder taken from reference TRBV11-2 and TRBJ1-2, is EAGVAQSPRYKIIEKRQSVAFWCNPISGHATLYWYQQILGQGPKLLIQFQNNGVVDDSQLPKDRFSAERLKGVDSTLKIQPAKLEDSAVYLCASSRRQVPGARSNYGYTFGSGTRLTVV.

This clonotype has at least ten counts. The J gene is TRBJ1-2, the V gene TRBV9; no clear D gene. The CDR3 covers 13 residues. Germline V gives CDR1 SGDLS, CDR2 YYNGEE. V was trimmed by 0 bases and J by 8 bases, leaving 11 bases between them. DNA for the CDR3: TGTGCCAGCAGCGTAGGGCCAACGGGGGGCTACACCTTC. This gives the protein CASSVGPTGGYTF.

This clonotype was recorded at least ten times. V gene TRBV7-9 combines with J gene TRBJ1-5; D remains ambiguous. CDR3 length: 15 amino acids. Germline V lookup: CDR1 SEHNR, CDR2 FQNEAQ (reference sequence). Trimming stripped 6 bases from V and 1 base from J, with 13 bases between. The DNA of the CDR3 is TGTGCCAGCAGTCGTGACTCCGGGAGCAATCAGCCCCAGCATTTT. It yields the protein CASSRDSGSNQPQHF.

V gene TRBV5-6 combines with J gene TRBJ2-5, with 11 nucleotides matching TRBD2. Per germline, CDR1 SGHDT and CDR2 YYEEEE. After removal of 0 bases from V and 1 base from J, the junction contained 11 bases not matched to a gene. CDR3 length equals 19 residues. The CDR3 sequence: CASSLAGLAGGTSQETQYF. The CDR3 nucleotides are TGTGCCAGCAGCTTGGCCGGGCTAGCGGGGGGAACAAGCCAAGAGACCCAGTACTTC.

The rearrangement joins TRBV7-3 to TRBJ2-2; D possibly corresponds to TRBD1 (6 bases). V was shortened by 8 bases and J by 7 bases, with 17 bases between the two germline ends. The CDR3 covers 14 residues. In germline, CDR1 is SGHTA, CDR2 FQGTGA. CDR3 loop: CASGPQQGHGELFF. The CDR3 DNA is TGTGCCAGCGGCCCCCAACAGGGACACGGGGAGCTGTTTTTT.

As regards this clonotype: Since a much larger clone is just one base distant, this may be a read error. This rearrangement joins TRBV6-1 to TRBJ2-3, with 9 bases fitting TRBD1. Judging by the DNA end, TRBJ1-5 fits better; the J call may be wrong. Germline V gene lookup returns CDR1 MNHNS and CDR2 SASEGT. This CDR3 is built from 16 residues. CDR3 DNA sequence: TGTGCCAGCAGTCGCGCCGGGACAGGGAGCACAGATACGCAGCATTTT. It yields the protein CASSRAGTGSTDTQHF.

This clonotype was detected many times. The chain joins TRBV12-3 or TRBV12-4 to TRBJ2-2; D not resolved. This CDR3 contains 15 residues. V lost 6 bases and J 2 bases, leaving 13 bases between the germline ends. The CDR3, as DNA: TGTGCCAGCAGCCCCCAGACTGTAAACACCGGGGAGCTGTTTTTT. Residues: CASSPQTVNTGELFF.

The CDR3 DNA follows: TGTGCCAGCAGTCGATGGGACAGGGGATGCTACGAGCAGTACGTC. Translating it yields CASSRWDRGCYEQYV. The chain couples TRBV27 to TRBJ2-7; 10 nucleotides agree with TRBD1. Trimming cost V 5 bases and J 3 bases; bases outside gene matches: 7. Germline CDR1 is MNHEY and CDR2 is SMNVEV (reference sequence). The CDR3 consists of 15 residues.